This T cell receptor beta chain stems from a study of radiotherapy plus CTLA-4 blockade in lung cancer. Measured with immunoSEQ multiplex PCR; TCRdb has only the in-frame clones, and not every one. This table holds about 81,000 clones, about three quarters found once. Findings and limits, study-wide: Radiotherapy plus ipilimumab was followed by expansion in blood of tumor-derived TCR clones.

Comments on this clone: Its antigen is currently unknown.

The CDR3 is 15 amino acids. CDR1 is LNHDA, CDR2 SQIVND, per germline (reference sequence). The V segment lost 5 bases and the J segment 3 bases; nucleotides outside the gene matches: 7. The chain is built from TRBV19 and TRBJ2-5, with TRBD1 matching 9 bases. The TCR originated in a human donor with non-small cell lung cancer that progressed on radiotherapy plus ipilimumab. The input for sequencing was peripheral blood, taken from a patient treated with radiotherapy plus ipilimumab. The CDR3 sequence is CASSGLGTGKETQYF. CDR3 DNA: TGTGCCAGTAGTGGGCTTGGGACAGGGAAAGAGACCCAGTACTTC.